A selection of T cell receptor beta chains follows, all from one sample in a study of tumor-infiltrating lymphocytes in localized non-small cell lung cancer. Produced via immunoSEQ multiplex PCR; TCRdb's table is partial and in-frame only. The sample has around 23,000 clones, roughly 73% seen once. Specimen: lung tumor tissue. These receptors originate from a human donor with non-small cell lung cancer. CDR3s include the opening cysteine and the closing phenylalanine or tryptophan. D genes are given only for firm matches. Where a row states a size, it is once, few, many or the class of an expanded clone; other rows omit it.

d_gene: -
abundance: few
j_gene: TRBJ2-1
v_gene: TRBV5-1
CDR3nt: TGCGCCAGCAGCTTAACTACCGCTTATGAGCAGTTCTTC
CDR3aa: CASSLTTAYEQFF

d_gene: -
abundance: -
j_gene: TRBJ2-7
v_gene: TRBV18
CDR3nt: TGTGCCAGCTCACCTCGAGAGTCCTACGAGCAGTACTTC
CDR3aa: CASSPRESYEQYF

d_gene: -
abundance: medium-sized
j_gene: TRBJ2-7
v_gene: TRBV19
CDR3nt: TGTGCCAGCTCAGGGAGCAGCGAGCAGTACTTC
CDR3aa: CASSGSSEQYF

d_gene: -
abundance: -
j_gene: TRBJ2-5
v_gene: TRBV15
CDR3nt: TGTGCCACCAGCAGAGATCGCTCAGAGACCCAGTACTTC
CDR3aa: CATSRDRSETQYF

d_gene: TRBD1
abundance: -
j_gene: TRBJ2-3
v_gene: TRBV30
CDR3nt: TGTGCCTGGAGTCAGGGGACAGTAATGGCAGATACGCAGTATTTT
CDR3aa: CAWSQGTVMADTQYF

d_gene: -
abundance: once
j_gene: TRBJ1-3
v_gene: TRBV7-2
CDR3nt: TGTGCCAGCAGCTCAATTCAGGACAGCTCTGGAAACACCATATATTTT
CDR3aa: CASSSIQDSSGNTIYF

d_gene: TRBD1
abundance: -
j_gene: TRBJ2-7
v_gene: TRBV5-5
CDR3nt: TGTGCCAGCAGCTATGGGACAGGGGCCTACGAGCAGTACTTC
CDR3aa: CASSYGTGAYEQYF

d_gene: -
abundance: -
j_gene: TRBJ2-7
v_gene: TRBV18
CDR3nt: TGTGCCAGCTCACCAGGTTCGGTTGAATCCTACGAGCAGTACTTC
CDR3aa: CASSPGSVESYEQYF

d_gene: TRBD1
abundance: -
j_gene: TRBJ2-7
v_gene: TRBV14
CDR3nt: TGTGCCAGCAGCCAAGGGACAGGTTCCTACGAGCAGTACTTC
CDR3aa: CASSQGTGSYEQYF

d_gene: TRBD1
abundance: few
j_gene: TRBJ2-1
v_gene: TRBV18
CDR3nt: TGTGCCAGCTCACCGCCGGGACAGACTTACAATGAGCAGTTCTTC
CDR3aa: CASSPPGQTYNEQFF

d_gene: -
abundance: -
j_gene: TRBJ2-7
v_gene: TRBV28
CDR3nt: TGTGCCAGCAGTTTATCCGGGACGGCGAGCTCCTACGAGCAGTACTTC
CDR3aa: CASSLSGTASSYEQYF